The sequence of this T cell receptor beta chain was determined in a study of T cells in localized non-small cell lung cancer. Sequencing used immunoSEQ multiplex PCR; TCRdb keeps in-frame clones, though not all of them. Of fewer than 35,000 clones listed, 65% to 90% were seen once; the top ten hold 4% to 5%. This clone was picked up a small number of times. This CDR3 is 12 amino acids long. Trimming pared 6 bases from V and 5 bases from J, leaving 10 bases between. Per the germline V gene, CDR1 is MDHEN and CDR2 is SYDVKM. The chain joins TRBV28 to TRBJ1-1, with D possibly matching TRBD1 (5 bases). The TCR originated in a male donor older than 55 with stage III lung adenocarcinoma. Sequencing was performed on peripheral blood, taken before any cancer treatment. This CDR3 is CASRSAGTEAFF. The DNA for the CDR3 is TGTGCCAGCAGATCCGCAGGGACTGAAGCTTTCTTT.